This T cell receptor (beta chain) was documented in a study of molecular identifiers for immune sequencing clone quantification. The germline gives CDR1 SEHNR, CDR2 FQNEAQ (reference sequence). Trimming cost V 4 bases and J 0 bases; bases outside gene matches: 16. The CDR3 has 21 amino acids. Libraries of bulk TCR were made by previously described methods (with listed TCR primers). TCRdb re-called the PCR reads with MiXCR, one entry per CDR3 protein. Counted here are about half a million distinct CDR3 sequences, about a fifth occurring once; the ten biggest clones make up 0.84%. The sample consisted of naive CD8+ T cells from blood, with Jurkat cell RNA spiked in. Subset of the sample: FACS-sorted CD8+CD4-CCR7+CD45RA+ naive T cells. The J gene is TRBJ2-6, the V gene TRBV7-9; TRBD2 matches at 9 bases. This clonotype was obtained from a human donor in good health. Some libraries in this study had Jurkat cell RNA spiked in. The CDR3 loop is CASSSGSSGVTFFSGANVLTF. The DNA of the CDR3 is TGTGCCAGCAGCTCAGGGTCTAGCGGGGTAACTTTTTTCTCTGGGGCCAACGTCCTGACTTTC.